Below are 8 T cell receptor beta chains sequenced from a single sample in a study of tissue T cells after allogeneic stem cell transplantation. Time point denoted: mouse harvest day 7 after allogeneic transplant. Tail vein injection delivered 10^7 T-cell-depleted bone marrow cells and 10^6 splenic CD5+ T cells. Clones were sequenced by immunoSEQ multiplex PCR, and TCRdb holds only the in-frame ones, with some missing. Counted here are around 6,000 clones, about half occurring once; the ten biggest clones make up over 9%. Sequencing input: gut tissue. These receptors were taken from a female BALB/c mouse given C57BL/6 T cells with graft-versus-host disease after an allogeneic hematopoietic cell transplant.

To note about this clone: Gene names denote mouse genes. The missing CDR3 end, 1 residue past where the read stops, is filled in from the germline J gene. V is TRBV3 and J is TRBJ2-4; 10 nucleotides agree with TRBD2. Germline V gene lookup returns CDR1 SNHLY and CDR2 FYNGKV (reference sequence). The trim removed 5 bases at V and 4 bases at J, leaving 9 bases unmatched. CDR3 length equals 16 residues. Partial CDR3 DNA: TGTGCCAGCAGCCCATCTACTGGGGGGGGTAAAAACACCTTGTAC. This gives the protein CASSPSTGGGKNTLY. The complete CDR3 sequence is CASSPSTGGGKNTLYF.

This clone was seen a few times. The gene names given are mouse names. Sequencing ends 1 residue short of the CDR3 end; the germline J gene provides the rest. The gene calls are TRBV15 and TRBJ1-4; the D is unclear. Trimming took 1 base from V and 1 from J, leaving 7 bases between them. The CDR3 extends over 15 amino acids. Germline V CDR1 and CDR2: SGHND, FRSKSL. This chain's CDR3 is CASSLGQSSNERLFF. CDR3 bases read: TGTGCCAGCAGTTTAGGACAATCTTCCAACGAAAGATTATTT.

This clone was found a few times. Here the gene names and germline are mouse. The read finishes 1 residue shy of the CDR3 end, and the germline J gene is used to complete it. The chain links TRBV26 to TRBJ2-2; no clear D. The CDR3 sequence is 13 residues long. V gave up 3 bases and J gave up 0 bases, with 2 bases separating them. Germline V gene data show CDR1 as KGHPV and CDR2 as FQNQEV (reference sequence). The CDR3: CASSLANTGQLYF. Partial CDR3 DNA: TGTGCCAGCAGTCTTGCAAACACCGGGCAGCTCTAC.

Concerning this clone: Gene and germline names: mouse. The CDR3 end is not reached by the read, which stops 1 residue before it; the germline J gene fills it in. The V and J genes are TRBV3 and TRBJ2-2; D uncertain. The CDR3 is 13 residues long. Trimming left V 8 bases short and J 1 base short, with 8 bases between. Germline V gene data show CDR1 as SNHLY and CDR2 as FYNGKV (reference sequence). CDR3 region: CASSTLNTGQLYF. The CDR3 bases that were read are TGTGCCAGCTCGACCCTAAACACCGGGCAGCTCTAC.

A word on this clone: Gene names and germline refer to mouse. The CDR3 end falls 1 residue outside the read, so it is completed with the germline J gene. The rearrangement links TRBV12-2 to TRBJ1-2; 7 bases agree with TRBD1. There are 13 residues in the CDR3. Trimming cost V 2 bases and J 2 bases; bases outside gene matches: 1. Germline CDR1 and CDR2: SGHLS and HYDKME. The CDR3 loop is CASSPQGNSDYTF. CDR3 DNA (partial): TGTGCCAGCTCTCCACAGGGGAACTCCGACTACACC.

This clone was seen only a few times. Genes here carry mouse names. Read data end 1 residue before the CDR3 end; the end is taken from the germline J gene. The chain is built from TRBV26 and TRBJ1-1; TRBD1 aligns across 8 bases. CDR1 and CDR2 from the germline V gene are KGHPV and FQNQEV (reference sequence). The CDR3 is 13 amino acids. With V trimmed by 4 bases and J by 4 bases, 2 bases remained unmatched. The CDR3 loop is CASSPGQVTEVFF. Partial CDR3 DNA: TGTGCCAGCAGTCCGGGACAGGTCACAGAAGTCTTC.

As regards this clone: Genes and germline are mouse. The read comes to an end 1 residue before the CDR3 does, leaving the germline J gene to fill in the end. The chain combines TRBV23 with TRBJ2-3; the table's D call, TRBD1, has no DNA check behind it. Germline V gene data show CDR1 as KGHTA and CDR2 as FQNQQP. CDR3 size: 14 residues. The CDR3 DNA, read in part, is TGCTCCAGCAGTCAAACATCTAGTGCAGAAACGCTGTAT. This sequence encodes CSSSQTSSAETLY. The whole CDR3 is CSSSQTSSAETLYF.

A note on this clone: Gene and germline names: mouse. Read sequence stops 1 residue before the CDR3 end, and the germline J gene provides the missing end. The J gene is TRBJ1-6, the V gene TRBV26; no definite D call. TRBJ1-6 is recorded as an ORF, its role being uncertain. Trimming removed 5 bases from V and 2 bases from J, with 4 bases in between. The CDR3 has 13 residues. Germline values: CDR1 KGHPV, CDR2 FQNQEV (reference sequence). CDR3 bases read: TGTGCCAGCAGTGACACCTATAATTCGCCCCTCTAC. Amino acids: CASSDTYNSPLY. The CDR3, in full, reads CASSDTYNSPLYF.